These 17 T cell receptor beta chains came from one sample sequenced in a study of T cell responses to AZD1222 COVID-19 vaccine. The method was immunoSEQ multiplex PCR; TCRdb's version includes in-frame clones alone and lacks a portion of them. The top ten hold around 4.7% of the sample, which has 120,000 to 150,000 clones, approximately 89% seen once. The input for sequencing was peripheral blood, taken on day 0 of AZD1222 vaccination. All receptors come from an adult in good health.

The chain uses TRBV12-3 or TRBV12-4 and TRBJ1-1; D unclear. Trimming took off 1 base at V and 10 bases at J, with 7 bases between the two ends. The CDR3 is 11 residues long. The CDR3 DNA sequence: TGTGCCAGCAGTTTAGGCTTTGGAGCTTTCTTT. Encoded protein: CASSLGFGAFF.

The chain is built from TRBV11-2 and TRBJ2-2, with D possibly being TRBD2 (5 bases). The ends were cut back, 0 bases at V and 7 bases at J, with 15 bases in the middle. The CDR3 covers 16 residues. The V gene's germline CDR1 is SGHAT and CDR2 FQNNGV. The DNA for the CDR3 is TGTGCCAGCAGCTTAGATTGGAGAGGGCCAAGCGGGGAGCTGTTTTTT. This encodes CASSLDWRGPSGELFF.

The J gene is TRBJ1-2, the V gene TRBV19; D gene ambiguous. CDR1 LNHDA and CDR2 SQIVND come from the germline V gene (reference sequence). This CDR3 has 14 residues. V lost 4 bases to trimming and J lost 0 bases, with 9 bases between them. The CDR3 DNA reads as TGTGCCAGTAGTAGGACCCAGACTAACTATGGCTACACCTTC. Its protein is CASSRTQTNYGYTF.

The chain has TRBV28 and TRBJ1-5; unclear D gene. V was shortened by 7 bases and J by 4 bases, with 17 bases between the two germline ends. This CDR3 comprises 15 residues. Germline V gene data show CDR1 as MDHEN and CDR2 as SYDVKM. CDR3 in amino acids: CASNILGARNQPQHF. CDR3 bases: TGTGCCAGCAACATTCTTGGAGCCCGAAATCAGCCCCAGCATTTT.

The rearrangement joins TRBV2 to TRBJ2-3, with 13 nucleotides matching TRBD2. Germline V CDR1 and CDR2: SNHLY, FYNNEI. The CDR3 extends over 19 amino acids. V shed 6 bases and J 3 bases; nucleotides not matched to a gene: 15. CDR3 residues: CASRVGLAGEGGETDTQYF. CDR3 in DNA: TGTGCCAGCAGAGTAGGACTAGCGGGAGAAGGCGGGGAGACAGATACGCAGTATTTT.

The chain joins TRBV29-1 to TRBJ2-1, with D tentatively TRBD1 or TRBD2 (5 bases each). Between the trimmed V and J ends, which lost 3 bases and 10 bases, there was a span of 16 bases. There are 13 residues in the CDR3. CDR1 and CDR2 (germline): SQVTM, ANQGSEA. This chain's CDR3 is CSVEGTAFGEQFF. In nucleotides, the CDR3 is TGCAGCGTTGAGGGGACCGCGTTTGGAGAGCAGTTCTTC.

The chain carries TRBV20-1 and TRBJ1-3; D not certain. The CDR3 consists of 13 residues. V was pared by 3 bases and J by 1 base, with 7 bases between. Germline assignment: CDR1 DFQATT and CDR2 SNEGSKA (reference sequence). The CDR3 coding sequence is TGCAGTGCTAGTACCGTATCTGGAAACACCATATATTTT. The encoded protein is CSASTVSGNTIYF.

The chain employs TRBV2 and TRBJ1-4; D remains ambiguous. Deletions cut 2 bases from V and 5 bases from J, with 12 bases between. CDR3 length: 15 residues. The germline CDR1 and CDR2 sequences are SNHLY and FYNNEI. For the CDR3, the DNA is TGTGCCAGCAGTGAACACGGAGGGCGGAATGAAAAACTGTTTTTT. It codes for CASSEHGGRNEKLFF. The entire variable domain, with the rest obtained from reference TRBV2 and TRBJ1-4, is as follows: EPEVTQTPSHQVTQMGQEVILRCVPISNHLYFYWYRQILGQKVEFLVSFYNNEISEKSEIFDDQFSVERPDGSNFTLKIRSTKLEDSAMYFCASSEHGGRNEKLFFGSGTQLSVL.

This clone was detected only once. The V gene is TRBV10-3, the J gene TRBJ1-6; the match to TRBD1 covers 9 bases. The germline V gene has CDR1 ENHRY and CDR2 SYGVKD. The CDR3 sequence is 17 residues long. With 3 bases clipped from V and 8 bases from J, the junction kept 11 bases outside the gene matches. CDR3 DNA: TGTGCCATCAGTGAAGCCCCTGGGACAGGGTCGGATTCACCCCTCCACTTT. This codes for CAISEAPGTGSDSPLHF.

The CDR3 sequence: CASSPHTGGRTRVYGYTF. The CDR3 DNA reads as TGTGCCAGCAGTCCTCACACAGGGGGCCGCACGCGGGTCTATGGCTACACCTTC. The rearrangement joins TRBV27 to TRBJ1-2; the match to TRBD1 covers 9 bases. The junction had 17 bases not matched to a gene; V was cut back by 5 bases and J by 4 bases. This CDR3 has 18 amino acids. Germline V CDR1 and CDR2: MNHEY, SMNVEV (reference sequence).

This chain joins TRBV1 and TRBJ1-2; the table's D call, TRBD1, has no DNA check behind it. TRBV1 is termed a pseudogene. The CDR3 totals 16 residues. CDR3 loop: CTSSQDFFGRGHGYTF. The DNA for the CDR3 is TGCACCAGCAGCCAAGATTTCTTTGGCAGGGGCCATGGCTACACCTTC.

J is TRBJ2-5 and V is TRBV4-1; 10 bases align to TRBD2. Germline values: CDR1 MGHRA, CDR2 YSYEKL. This CDR3 contains 16 residues. Trimming at V came to 1 base and at J to 6 bases, leaving 8 bases not matched to a gene. The CDR3 DNA reads as TGCGCCAGCAGCCAAGGGCCAGCGGGAGGGGAGAAGACCCAGTACTTC. Translating it yields CASSQGPAGGEKTQYF.

The chain carries TRBV25-1 and TRBJ1-1; 8 bases are a match to TRBD1. J lost 4 bases, V lost 6 bases, and 7 bases had no gene match. Germline lookup yields CDR1 MGHDK and CDR2 SYGVNS. The CDR3 is made up of 14 amino acids. The CDR3: CASRETGGSTEAFF. In nucleotides, the CDR3 is TGTGCCAGCAGGGAAACAGGGGGGAGCACTGAAGCTTTCTTT.

The chain combines TRBV6-4 with TRBJ2-3; TRBD1 agrees at 9 bases. Unmatched junction bases numbered 4, after V lost 6 bases and J lost 6 bases. The germline V gene encodes CDR1 MRHNA and CDR2 SNTAGT. This CDR3 contains 13 residues. CDR3 coding DNA: TGTGCCAGCAGCCGGGACAGGGCCGATACGCAGTATTTT. This gives the protein CASSRDRADTQYF.

The rearrangement joins TRBV7-2 to TRBJ1-4; D possibly corresponds to TRBD1 (6 bases). In germline, CDR1 is SGHTA, CDR2 FQGNSA. V lost 1 base and J 5 bases, leaving 11 bases between the germline ends. CDR3 size: 15 residues. The CDR3 sequence: CASSLVGGGNEKLFF. Here the CDR3 DNA reads TGTGCCAGCAGCTTAGTCGGAGGGGGAAATGAAAAACTGTTTTTT.

This rearrangement joins TRBV5-1 to TRBJ2-2; D may be TRBD1 or TRBD2 (5 bases each). The CDR3 extends over 12 amino acids. Between the trimmed V and J ends, which lost 4 bases and 5 bases, there was a span of 6 bases. Germline V CDR1 and CDR2: SGHRS, YFSETQ. This CDR3 reads CASSEGTGELFF. The CDR3 region has the DNA TGCGCCAGCAGCGAGGGGACCGGGGAGCTGTTTTTT.

The chain joins TRBV6-1 to TRBJ2-7; 8 positions agree with TRBD2. This CDR3 contains 16 residues. The ends lost 4 bases at V and 0 bases at J; junction bases unmatched: 8. Germline V gene data show CDR1 as MNHNS and CDR2 as SASEGT. Written as DNA, the CDR3 is TGTGCCAGCAGTGTCCGGGGGGGCTTCCCCTCCTACGAGCAGTACTTC. It is translated as CASSVRGGFPSYEQYF.